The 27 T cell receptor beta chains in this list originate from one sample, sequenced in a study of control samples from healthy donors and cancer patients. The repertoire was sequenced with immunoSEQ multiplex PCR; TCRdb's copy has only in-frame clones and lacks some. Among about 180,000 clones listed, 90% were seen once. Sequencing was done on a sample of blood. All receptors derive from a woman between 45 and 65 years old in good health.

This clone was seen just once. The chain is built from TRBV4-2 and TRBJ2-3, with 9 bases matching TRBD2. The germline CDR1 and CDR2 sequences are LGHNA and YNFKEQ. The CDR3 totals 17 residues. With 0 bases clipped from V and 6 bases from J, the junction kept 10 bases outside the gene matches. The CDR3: CASSQDRAGGPTDTQYF. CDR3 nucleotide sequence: TGTGCCAGCAGCCAAGATCGAGCGGGGGGCCCCACGGATACGCAGTATTTT.

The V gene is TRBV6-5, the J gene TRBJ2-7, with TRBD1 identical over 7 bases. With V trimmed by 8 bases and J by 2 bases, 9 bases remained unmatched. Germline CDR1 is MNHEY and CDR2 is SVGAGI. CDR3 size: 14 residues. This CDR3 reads CASGRQGQTYEQYF. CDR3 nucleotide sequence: TGTGCCAGCGGACGACAGGGCCAAACCTACGAGCAGTACTTC.

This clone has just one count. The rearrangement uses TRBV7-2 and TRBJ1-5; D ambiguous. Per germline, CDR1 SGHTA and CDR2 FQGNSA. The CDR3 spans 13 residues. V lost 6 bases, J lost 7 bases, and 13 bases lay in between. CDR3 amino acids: CASSRLAGQPQHF. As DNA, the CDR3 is TGTGCCAGCAGTCGGCTTGCTGGCCAGCCCCAGCATTTT.

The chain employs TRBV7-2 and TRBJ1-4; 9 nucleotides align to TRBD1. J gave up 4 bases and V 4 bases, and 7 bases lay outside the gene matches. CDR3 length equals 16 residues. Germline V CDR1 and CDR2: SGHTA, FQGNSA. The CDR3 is CASSSRQGGLNEKLFF. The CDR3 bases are TGTGCCAGCAGCTCTAGACAGGGGGGCCTTAATGAAAAACTGTTTTTT.

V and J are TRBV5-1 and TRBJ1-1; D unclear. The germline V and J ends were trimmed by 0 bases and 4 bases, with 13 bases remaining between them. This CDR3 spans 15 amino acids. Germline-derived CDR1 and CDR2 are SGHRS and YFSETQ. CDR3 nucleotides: TGCGCCAGCAGCTTGGTTATGGGAGGGTCCACTGAAGCTTTCTTT. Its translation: CASSLVMGGSTEAFF. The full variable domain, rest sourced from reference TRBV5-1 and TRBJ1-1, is KAGVTQTPRYLIKTRGQQVTLSCSPISGHRSVSWYQQTPGQGLQFLFEYFSETQRNKGNFPGRFSGRQFSNSRSEMNVSTLELGDSALYLCASSLVMGGSTEAFFGQGTRLTVV.

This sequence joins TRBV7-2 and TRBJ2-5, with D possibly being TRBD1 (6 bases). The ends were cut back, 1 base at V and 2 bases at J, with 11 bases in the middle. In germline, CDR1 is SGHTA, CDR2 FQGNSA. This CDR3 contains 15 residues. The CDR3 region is CASSLVGQGQETQYF. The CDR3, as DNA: TGTGCCAGCAGCTTAGTAGGGCAGGGGCAAGAGACCCAGTACTTC.

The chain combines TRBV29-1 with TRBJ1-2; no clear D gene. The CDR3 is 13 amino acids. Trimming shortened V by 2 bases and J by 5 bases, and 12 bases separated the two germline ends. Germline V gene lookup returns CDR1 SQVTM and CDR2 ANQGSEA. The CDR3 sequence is CSVEWPEPYGYTF. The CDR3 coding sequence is TGCAGCGTTGAATGGCCGGAACCATATGGCTACACCTTC.

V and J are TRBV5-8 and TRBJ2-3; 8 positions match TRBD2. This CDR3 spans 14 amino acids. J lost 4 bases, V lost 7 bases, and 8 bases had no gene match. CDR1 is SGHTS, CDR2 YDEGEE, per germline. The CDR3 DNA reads TGTGCCAGCGTCCCGGGACTAGGGGCAGATACGCAGTATTTT. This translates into CASVPGLGADTQYF.

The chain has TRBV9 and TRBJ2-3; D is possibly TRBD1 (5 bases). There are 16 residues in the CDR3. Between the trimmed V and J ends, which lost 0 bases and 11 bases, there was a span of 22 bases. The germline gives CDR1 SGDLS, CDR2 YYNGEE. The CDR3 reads CASSVVVDSQVGGQYF. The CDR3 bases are TGTGCCAGCAGCGTAGTGGTTGACAGTCAAGTCGGCGGGCAGTATTTT. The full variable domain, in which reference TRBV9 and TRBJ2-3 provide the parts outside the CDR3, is DSGVTQTPKHLITATGQRVTLRCSPRSGDLSVYWYQQSLDQGLQFLIQYYNGEERAKGNILERFSAQQFPDLHSELNLSSLELGDSALYFCASSVVVDSQVGGQYFGPGTRLTVL.

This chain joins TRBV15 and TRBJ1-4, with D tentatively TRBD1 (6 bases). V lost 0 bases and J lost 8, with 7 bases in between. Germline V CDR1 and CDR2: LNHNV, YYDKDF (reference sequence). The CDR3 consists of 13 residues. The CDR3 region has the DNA TGTGCCACCAGCAGAGATAGGGGGGAAAAACTGTTTTTT. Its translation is CATSRDRGEKLFF. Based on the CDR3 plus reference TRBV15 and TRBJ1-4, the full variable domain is DAMVIQNPRYQVTQFGKPVTLSCSQTLNHNVMYWYQQKSSQAPKLLFHYYDKDFNNEADTPDNFQSRRPNTSFCFLDIRSPGLGDTAMYLCATSRDRGEKLFFGSGTQLSVL.

The CDR3 is CASSLTGTSRTDTQYF. The CDR3 DNA sequence: TGCGCCAGCAGCCTAACCGGGACTTCACGCACAGATACGCAGTATTTT. The rearrangement joins TRBV5-1 to TRBJ2-3, with a possible D match to TRBD2 (6 bases). The germline V gene has CDR1 SGHRS and CDR2 YFSETQ. The V end was cut by 4 bases, the J end by 1 base, with 16 bases between. The CDR3 spans 16 residues.

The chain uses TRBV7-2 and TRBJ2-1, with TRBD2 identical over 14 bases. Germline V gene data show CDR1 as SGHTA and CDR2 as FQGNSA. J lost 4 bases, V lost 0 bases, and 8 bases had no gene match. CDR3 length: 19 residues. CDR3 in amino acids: CASSLAVAWTSGGYNEQFF. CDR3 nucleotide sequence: TGTGCCAGCAGCTTAGCGGTAGCTTGGACTAGCGGGGGGTACAATGAGCAGTTCTTC.

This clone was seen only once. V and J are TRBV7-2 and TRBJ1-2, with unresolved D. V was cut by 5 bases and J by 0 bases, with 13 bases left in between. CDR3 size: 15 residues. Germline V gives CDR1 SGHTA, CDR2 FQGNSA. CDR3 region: CASSPQWGANYGYTF. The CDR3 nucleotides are TGTGCCAGCAGCCCTCAGTGGGGAGCTAACTATGGCTACACCTTC.

The CDR3: CASSVNRLAGEEQFF. CDR3 nucleotide sequence: TGTGCCAGCAGCGTAAATCGACTAGCGGGAGAAGAGCAGTTCTTC. The gene calls are TRBV9 and TRBJ2-1, with 12 nucleotides matching TRBD2. Trimming took 1 base from V and 10 from J; bases not matched to a gene: 6. This CDR3 comprises 15 residues. CDR1 SGDLS and CDR2 YYNGEE come from the germline V gene.

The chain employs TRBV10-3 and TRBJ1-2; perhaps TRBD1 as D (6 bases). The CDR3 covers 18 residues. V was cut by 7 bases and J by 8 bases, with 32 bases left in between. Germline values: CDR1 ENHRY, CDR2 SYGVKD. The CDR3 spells CAIMAATGQSSWGLGYTF. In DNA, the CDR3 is TGTGCCATCATGGCGGCGACGGGACAAAGTTCCTGGGGGCTAGGCTACACCTTC.

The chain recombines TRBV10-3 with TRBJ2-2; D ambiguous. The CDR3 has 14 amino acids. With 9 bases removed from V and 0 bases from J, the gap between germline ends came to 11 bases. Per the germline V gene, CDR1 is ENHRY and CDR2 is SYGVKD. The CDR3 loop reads CAITAYSNTGELFF. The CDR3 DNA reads TGTGCCATAACAGCGTACTCGAACACCGGGGAGCTGTTTTTT.

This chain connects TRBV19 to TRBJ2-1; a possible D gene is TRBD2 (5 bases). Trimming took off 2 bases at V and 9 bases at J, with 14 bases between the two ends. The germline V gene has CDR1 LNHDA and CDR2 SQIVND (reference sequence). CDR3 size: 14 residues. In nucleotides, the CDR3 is TGTGCCAGTAGTATACCCCCCGCAGGAGGTGAGCAGTTCTTC. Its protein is CASSIPPAGGEQFF. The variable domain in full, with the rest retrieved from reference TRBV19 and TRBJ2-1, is DGGITQSPKYLFRKEGQNVTLSCEQNLNHDAMYWYRQDPGQGLRLIYYSQIVNDFQKGDIAEGYSVSREKKESFPLTVTSAQKNPTAFYLCASSIPPAGGEQFFGPGTRLTVL.

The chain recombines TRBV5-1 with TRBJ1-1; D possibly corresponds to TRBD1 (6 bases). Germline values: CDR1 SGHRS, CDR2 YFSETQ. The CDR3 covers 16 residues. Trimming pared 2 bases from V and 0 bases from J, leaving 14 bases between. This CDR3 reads CASSLDGGAMNTEAFF. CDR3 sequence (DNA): TGCGCCAGCAGCTTAGATGGGGGGGCGATGAACACTGAAGCTTTCTTT.

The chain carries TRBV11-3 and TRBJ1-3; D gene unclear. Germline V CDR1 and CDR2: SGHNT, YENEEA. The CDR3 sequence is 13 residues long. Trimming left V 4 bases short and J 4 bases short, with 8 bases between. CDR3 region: CASSSFAGNTIYF. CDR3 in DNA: TGTGCCAGCAGCTCCTTTGCGGGAAACACCATATATTTT.

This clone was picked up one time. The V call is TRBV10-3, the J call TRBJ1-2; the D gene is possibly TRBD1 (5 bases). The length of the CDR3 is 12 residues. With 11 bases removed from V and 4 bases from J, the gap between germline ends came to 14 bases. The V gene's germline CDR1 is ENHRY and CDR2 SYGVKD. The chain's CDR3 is CASNGTPYGYTF. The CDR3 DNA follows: TGTGCCTCCAATGGGACTCCCTATGGCTACACCTTC.

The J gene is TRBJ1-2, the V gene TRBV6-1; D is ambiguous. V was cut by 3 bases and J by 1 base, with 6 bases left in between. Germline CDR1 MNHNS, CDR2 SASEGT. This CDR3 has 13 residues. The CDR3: CASSEGLNYGYTF. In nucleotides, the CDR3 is TGTGCCAGCAGTGAGGGCCTTAACTATGGCTACACCTTC.

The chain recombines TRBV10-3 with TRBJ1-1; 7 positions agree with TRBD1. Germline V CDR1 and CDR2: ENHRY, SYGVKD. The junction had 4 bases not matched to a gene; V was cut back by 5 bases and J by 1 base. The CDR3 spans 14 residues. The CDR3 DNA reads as TGTGCCATCAGTATTGGACAGGAGAACACTGAAGCTTTCTTT. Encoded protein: CAISIGQENTEAFF.

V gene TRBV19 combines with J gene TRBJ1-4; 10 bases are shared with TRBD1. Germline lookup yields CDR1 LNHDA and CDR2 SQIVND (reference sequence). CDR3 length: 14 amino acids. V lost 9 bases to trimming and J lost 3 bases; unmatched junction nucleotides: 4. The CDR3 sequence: CASDRGLPNEKLFF. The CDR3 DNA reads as TGTGCCAGCGACAGGGGGCTCCCTAATGAAAAACTGTTTTTT.

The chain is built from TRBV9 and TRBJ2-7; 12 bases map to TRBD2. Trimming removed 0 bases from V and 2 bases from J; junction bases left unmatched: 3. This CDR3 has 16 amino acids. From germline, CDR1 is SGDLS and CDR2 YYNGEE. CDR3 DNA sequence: TGTGCCAGCAGCGTAGGAGGACTAGCGGGAACCTACGAGCAGTACTTC. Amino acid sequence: CASSVGGLAGTYEQYF.

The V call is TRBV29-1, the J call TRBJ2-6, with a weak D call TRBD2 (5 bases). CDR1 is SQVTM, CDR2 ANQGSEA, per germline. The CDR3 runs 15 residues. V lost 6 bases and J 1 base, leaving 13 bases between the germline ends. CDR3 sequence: CSVQTGSSGANVLTF. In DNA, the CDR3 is TGCAGCGTCCAGACGGGGAGTTCTGGGGCCAACGTCCTGACTTTC.

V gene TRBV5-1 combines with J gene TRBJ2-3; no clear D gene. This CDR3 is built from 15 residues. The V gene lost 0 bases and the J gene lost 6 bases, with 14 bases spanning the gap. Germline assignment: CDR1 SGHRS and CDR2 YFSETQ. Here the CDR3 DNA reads TGCGCCAGCAGCTTGGACCCAAGGCAATCGGATACGCAGTATTTT. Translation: CASSLDPRQSDTQYF.

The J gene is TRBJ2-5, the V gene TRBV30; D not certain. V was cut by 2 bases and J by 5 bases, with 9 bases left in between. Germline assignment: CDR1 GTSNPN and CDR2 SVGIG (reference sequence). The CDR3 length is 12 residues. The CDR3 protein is CAWSRTGETQYF. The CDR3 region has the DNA TGTGCCTGGAGTCGCACCGGGGAGACCCAGTACTTC. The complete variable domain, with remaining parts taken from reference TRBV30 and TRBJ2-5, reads SQTIHQWPATLVQPVGSPLSLECTVEGTSNPNLYWYRQAAGRGLQLLFYSVGIGQISSEVPQNLSASRPQDRQFILSSKKLLLSDSGFYLCAWSRTGETQYFGPGTRLLVL.